Listed here are 25 T cell receptor beta chains from one sample, sequenced in a study of OX40 agonist ivuxolimab in advanced cancers. The receptor library was made with the immunoSEQ multiplex PCR assay. The source is immuneACCESS, and TCRdb retained only in-frame sequences with V and J called. Part of the clones is not carried over; for the studies checked, unresolved V genes explain less than half of this, and the remainder is unexplained. The sample has about 54,000 clones on record, 91% of them singletons. Approximately 12% of the sample comes from the top ten. This sample comprised CD4+ or CD8+ T cells sorted from blood, obtained in a trial of the OX40 agonist ivuxolimab. These receptors all come from an adult with an advanced solid tumor such as melanoma, head and neck, liver or kidney cancer.

In DNA, the CDR3 is TGCGCCAGCAGCTTGGTATCGGGGACAGGCACAGATACGCAGTATTTT. It specifies CASSLVSGTGTDTQYF. This sequence joins TRBV5-1 and TRBJ2-3; 7 nucleotides align to TRBD1. This CDR3 is built from 16 residues. Trimming cost V 0 bases and J 1 base; bases outside gene matches: 5. Germline CDR1 and CDR2: SGHRS and YFSETQ.

The CDR3 reads CASSQARGDTQYF. Written as DNA, the CDR3 is TGTGCCAGCAGCCAAGCCCGTGGAGATACGCAGTATTTT. The chain uses TRBV7-3 and TRBJ2-3; no clear D. Germline V gene lookup returns CDR1 SGHTA and CDR2 FQGTGA. The V and J ends lost 5 bases and 5 bases respectively, with 11 bases between them. The CDR3 covers 13 residues.

This chain uses TRBV6-6 with TRBJ2-5; 7 bases match TRBD2. CDR3 size: 16 residues. Per germline, CDR1 MNHNY and CDR2 SVGAGI (reference sequence). V shed 0 bases and J 1 base; nucleotides not matched to a gene: 5. The CDR3 loop reads CASSYSGEGLQETQYF. For the CDR3, the DNA is TGTGCCAGCAGTTACTCGGGGGAGGGACTCCAAGAGACCCAGTACTTC.

This rearrangement joins TRBV7-9 to TRBJ2-7, with D possibly being TRBD1 (5 bases). Per germline, CDR1 SEHNR and CDR2 FQNEAQ (reference sequence). This CDR3 has 15 residues. V gave up 3 bases and J gave up 0 bases, with 12 bases separating them. This chain's CDR3 is CASSFWGSNSYEQYF. CDR3 sequence (DNA): TGTGCCAGCAGCTTCTGGGGCTCCAACTCCTACGAGCAGTACTTC.

The CDR3 nucleotides are TGTGCCAGCAGCCCCCTTTGGACAGGACGCTCCTACAATGAGCAGTTCTTC. It is translated as CASSPLWTGRSYNEQFF. The chain links TRBV5-8 to TRBJ2-1; TRBD1 matches at 7 bases. Germline V gives CDR1 SGHTS, CDR2 YDEGEE. CDR3 length: 17 residues. Trimming cost V 4 bases and J 0 bases; bases outside gene matches: 10.

The rearrangement links TRBV6-5 to TRBJ2-3; D uncertain. V was pared by 4 bases and J by 5 bases, with 16 bases between. CDR3 length: 15 residues. Germline V gene data show CDR1 as MNHEY and CDR2 as SVGAGI. The chain's CDR3 is CASSWLPGSQDTQYF. CDR3 DNA: TGTGCCAGCAGTTGGCTCCCTGGAAGCCAAGATACGCAGTATTTT.

Points on this clone: An end of the junction differs from the germline gene, which may be a read error. The chain joins TRBV5-1 to TRBJ1-5; no reliable D call. The CDR3 is made up of 15 amino acids. The germline gives CDR1 SGHRS, CDR2 YFSETQ. This chain's CDR3 is CASSALGAENQPQHF. The CDR3 DNA reads TGTGCCAGCAGCGCTCTCGGAGCGGAGAATCAGCCCCAGCATTTT.

This chain connects TRBV5-1 to TRBJ2-3; D might be TRBD1 (7 bases). Trimming took 4 bases from V and 6 from J, leaving 15 bases between them. CDR3 length: 14 amino acids. In germline, CDR1 is SGHRS, CDR2 YFSETQ. CDR3 amino acids: CASSQEGAGDTQYF. The CDR3 DNA reads TGCGCCAGCAGCCAGGAGGGGGCCGGCGATACGCAGTATTTT.

The chain joins TRBV28 to TRBJ2-7; TRBD2 might be the D (6 bases). CDR3 size: 15 residues. Germline CDR1 reads MDHEN; CDR2 reads SYDVKM. V lost 3 bases and J lost 5, with 17 bases in between. CDR3 amino acids: CASSLAGRRGDEQYF. As DNA, the CDR3 is TGTGCCAGCAGTTTGGCGGGAAGACGGGGCGACGAGCAGTACTTC.

The chain combines TRBV10-2 with TRBJ2-3; 10 bases match TRBD2. This CDR3 is 15 amino acids long. Germline assignment: CDR1 WSHSY and CDR2 SAAADI. V dropped 8 bases and J dropped 4; count of bases not matched to a gene: 9. As DNA, the CDR3 is TGCGCCAGCGGGGTAGCGGGAGGTGGGGCAGATACGCAGTATTTT. This encodes CASGVAGGGADTQYF.

The rearrangement uses TRBV27 and TRBJ2-1; D not certain. V was cut by 8 bases and J by 8 bases, with 13 bases left in between. CDR1 MNHEY and CDR2 SMNVEV come from the germline V gene (reference sequence). The CDR3 loop spans 12 amino acids. CDR3 in amino acids: CASEDDLHEQFF. Here the CDR3 DNA reads TGTGCCAGCGAGGACGATCTCCATGAGCAGTTCTTC.

This clone has just a few counts. V usage is TRBV19 and J usage is TRBJ1-5; D perhaps matches TRBD1 (6 bases). V was clipped by 0 bases and J by 7 bases, with 10 bases between them. Looked up from germline, CDR1 is LNHDA and CDR2 is SQIVND (reference sequence). The length of the CDR3 is 14 residues. CDR3 loop: CASSIDGQKQPQHF. CDR3 DNA sequence: TGTGCCAGTAGTATAGATGGACAGAAACAGCCCCAGCATTTT.

J is TRBJ2-6 and V is TRBV7-9; 7 bases fit TRBD2. The germline V gene encodes CDR1 SEHNR and CDR2 FQNEAQ (reference sequence). The junction had 1 base not matched to a gene; V was cut back by 0 bases and J by 8 bases. CDR3 length: 14 residues. The CDR3 is CASSLAGGTNVLTF. The CDR3 DNA sequence: TGTGCCAGCAGCTTAGCGGGAGGGACCAACGTCCTGACTTTC.

The DNA of the CDR3 is TGCGCCAGCACCAGGGGACTAGCGGAAGGCGAGCAGTACTTC. Amino acid sequence: CASTRGLAEGEQYF. V usage is TRBV10-2 and J usage is TRBJ2-7; 11 bases fit TRBD2. Trimming took 7 bases from V and 6 from J; bases not matched to a gene: 8. The V gene's germline CDR1 is WSHSY and CDR2 SAAADI. This CDR3 has 14 amino acids.

J is TRBJ1-1 and V is TRBV29-1, with D unresolved. Germline V gene sequence: CDR1 SQVTM, CDR2 ANQGSEA. CDR3 size: 14 residues. Between the trimmed V and J ends, which lost 0 bases and 1 base, there was a span of 9 bases. CDR3 residues: CSVEDLGRNTEAFF. The CDR3 region has the DNA TGCAGCGTTGAAGATCTTGGCAGGAACACTGAAGCTTTCTTT.

The chain is built from TRBV29-1 and TRBJ1-5; maybe TRBD1 (6 bases). Trimming removed 3 bases from V and 7 bases from J, with 22 bases in between. There are 16 residues in the CDR3. CDR1 is SQVTM and CDR2 is ANQGSEA in the germline V gene. The CDR3 sequence is CSVDPPCVQGWQPQHF. DNA of the CDR3: TGCAGCGTTGATCCACCGTGTGTACAGGGCTGGCAGCCCCAGCATTTT. Together with reference TRBV29-1 and TRBJ1-5, the CDR3 gives the full variable domain: SAVISQKPSRDICQRGTSLTIQCQVDSQVTMMFWYRQQPGQSLTLIATANQGSEATYESGFVIDKFPISRPNLTFSTLTVSNMSPEDSSIYLCSVDPPCVQGWQPQHFGDGTRLSIL.

The chain couples TRBV5-6 to TRBJ2-3, with 11 bases that match TRBD2. The CDR3 is made up of 14 amino acids. V shed 4 bases, J shed 5 bases, and the junction held 3 bases outside the gene matches. Germline-derived CDR1 and CDR2 are SGHDT and YYEEEE. CDR3 coding DNA: TGTGCCAGCAGCACCGGACTAGCGGGAGATACGCAGTATTTT. It is translated as CASSTGLAGDTQYF. Using reference TRBV5-6 and TRBJ2-3 for the parts outside the CDR3, the full variable domain is DAGVTQSPTHLIKTRGQQVTLRCSPKSGHDTVSWYQQALGQGPQFIFQYYEEEERQRGNFPDRFSGHQFPNYSSELNVNALLLGDSALYLCASSTGLAGDTQYFGPGTRLTVL.

This chain joins TRBV5-1 and TRBJ1-6; D possibly corresponds to TRBD1 (6 bases). The CDR3 runs to 17 residues. Germline assignment: CDR1 SGHRS and CDR2 YFSETQ. Trimming took 4 bases from V and 0 from J, leaving 14 bases between them. The CDR3 region is CASSNTGYDSYNSPLHF. The CDR3 coding sequence is TGCGCCAGCAGCAATACAGGGTATGACTCCTATAATTCACCCCTCCACTTT.

This rearrangement joins TRBV28 to TRBJ1-5; D is ambiguous. CDR1 MDHEN and CDR2 SYDVKM come from the germline V gene. The CDR3 extends over 15 amino acids. Deletions cut 10 bases from V and 3 bases from J, with 19 bases between. The CDR3 protein is CATGSPNLNNQPQHF. Written as DNA, the CDR3 is TGTGCCACCGGGAGTCCGAACTTGAACAATCAGCCCCAGCATTTT. The whole variable domain, filled in from reference TRBV28 and TRBJ1-5, reads DVKVTQSSRYLVKRTGEKVFLECVQDMDHENMFWYRQDPGLGLRLIYFSYDVKMKEKGDIPEGYSVSREKKERFSLILESASTNQTSMYLCATGSPNLNNQPQHFGDGTRLSIL.

The chain couples TRBV21-1 to TRBJ2-1; the table calls TRBD2, which could not be checked here. TRBV21-1 constitutes a pseudogene. The CDR3 totals 17 residues. The DNA for the CDR3 is TGTGCCAGCAGCAGAGGACTAGCGGGAGAAGGGTACAATGAGCAGTTCTTC. Its translation is CASSRGLAGEGYNEQFF.

The rearrangement uses TRBV6-1 and TRBJ2-7, with D unclear. This CDR3 is built from 11 residues. Trimming cost V 8 bases and J 6 bases, with 11 bases left between them. CDR1 and CDR2 (germline): MNHNS, SASEGT. The CDR3: CASLSGFEQYF. CDR3 bases: TGTGCCAGCTTGTCGGGTTTCGAGCAGTACTTC.

The chain couples TRBV7-2 to TRBJ2-7; no definite D call. CDR1 and CDR2 (germline): SGHTA, FQGNSA. CDR3 length: 14 amino acids. Between the trimmed V and J ends, which lost 3 bases and 6 bases, there was a span of 15 bases. Here the CDR3 DNA reads TGTGCCAGCAGCTTGGGCTGGTCCTACGGCGAGCAGTACTTC. Protein sequence: CASSLGWSYGEQYF.

In this sample, this clone turned up once. The chain combines TRBV2 with TRBJ2-3, with 12 bases lining up with TRBD2. V was pared by 5 bases and J by 2 bases, with 5 bases of the junction left unmatched. The CDR3 sequence is 16 residues long. CDR1 SNHLY and CDR2 FYNNEI come from the germline V gene. The CDR3: CASSMLAGGSTDTQYF. In DNA form, the CDR3 reads TGTGCCAGCAGTATGCTAGCGGGAGGGTCCACAGATACGCAGTATTTT.

V usage is TRBV6-5 and J usage is TRBJ1-1; 7 bases align to TRBD1. Germline assignment: CDR1 MNHEY and CDR2 SVGAGI. This CDR3 region has 13 residues. Trimming at V came to 2 bases and at J to 8 bases, leaving 5 bases not matched to a gene. The CDR3 sequence: CASSYPTGKEAFF. The DNA of the CDR3 is TGTGCCAGCAGTTACCCGACAGGGAAAGAAGCTTTCTTT.

This clone is medium-sized (0.01 to 0.1%) by share. The gene calls are TRBV27 and TRBJ1-5; no firm D call. Germline V lookup: CDR1 MNHEY, CDR2 SMNVEV (reference sequence). The CDR3 length is 15 residues. V was pared by 0 bases and J by 5 bases, with 11 bases between. For the CDR3, the DNA is TGTGCCAGCAGTTTATCCGGAGGGTACTATCAGCCCCAGCATTTT. Residues: CASSLSGGYYQPQHF.